This is a list of T cell receptor beta chains from one sample in a study of cytomegalovirus exposure and HLA in healthy donors. Data came from immunoSEQ multiplex PCR; TCRdb stores just in-frame clones and leaves some out. The table has approximately 190,000 clones, approximately 80% seen once. Material: PBMCs. These TCRs come from a woman under 40 in good health and CMV-seropositive. Each CDR3 is given with its conserved first and last residue. Fields, in order: V gene, J gene, D gene, clone size, CDR3 protein, CDR3 DNA. D genes are given only for firm matches. Expanded clones get a size class; other rows say once, few or many, or leave the size out.

V gene: TRBV28
J gene: TRBJ1-5
D gene: -
clone size: once
CDR3 protein: CASSSRSRGQPQHF
CDR3 DNA: TGTGCCAGCAGTTCCCGGTCTAGGGGTCAGCCCCAGCATTTT

V gene: TRBV6-1
J gene: TRBJ2-3
D gene: TRBD2
clone size: once
CDR3 protein: CASSEWGALAGDTQYF
CDR3 DNA: TGTGCCAGCAGTGAGTGGGGGGCACTAGCGGGAGATACGCAGTATTTT

V gene: TRBV27
J gene: TRBJ2-3
D gene: TRBD1
clone size: few
CDR3 protein: CASSTWTGRTDTQYF
CDR3 DNA: TGTGCCAGCAGCACTTGGACAGGTCGAACAGATACGCAGTATTTT

V gene: TRBV28
J gene: TRBJ2-1
D gene: -
clone size: -
CDR3 protein: CASRRNEQFF
CDR3 DNA: TGTGCCAGCAGGCGCAATGAGCAGTTCTTC

V gene: TRBV28
J gene: TRBJ1-1
D gene: -
clone size: -
CDR3 protein: CASRPQGRFPEAFF
CDR3 DNA: TGTGCCAGCAGACCGCAGGGCAGGTTTCCTGAAGCTTTCTTT

V gene: TRBV7-2
J gene: TRBJ2-7
D gene: TRBD2
clone size: -
CDR3 protein: CASSLDSGRSSYEQYF
CDR3 DNA: TGTGCCAGCAGCTTAGATAGCGGGAGGAGCTCCTACGAGCAGTACTTC

V gene: TRBV5-1
J gene: TRBJ2-3
D gene: TRBD2
clone size: -
CDR3 protein: CASGGGVTDTQYF
CDR3 DNA: TGCGCCAGCGGCGGGGGGGTCACAGATACGCAGTATTTT

V gene: TRBV19
J gene: TRBJ2-3
D gene: TRBD2
clone size: few
CDR3 protein: CASGEWGGNTQYF
CDR3 DNA: TGTGCCAGTGGAGAGTGGGGGGGAAATACGCAGTATTTT

V gene: TRBV5-6
J gene: TRBJ2-7
D gene: -
clone size: -
CDR3 protein: CASSLGGGGEQYF
CDR3 DNA: TGTGCCAGCAGCTTGGGGGGGGGCGGTGAGCAGTACTTC

V gene: TRBV5-1
J gene: TRBJ2-2
D gene: -
clone size: -
CDR3 protein: CASSSTGLPNTGELFF
CDR3 DNA: TGCGCCAGCAGCTCGACGGGACTGCCGAACACCGGGGAGCTGTTTTTT

V gene: TRBV4-1
J gene: TRBJ1-4
D gene: -
clone size: -
CDR3 protein: CASSQRSGEKLFF
CDR3 DNA: TGCGCCAGCAGCCAACGCTCAGGGGAAAAACTGTTTTTT

V gene: TRBV18
J gene: TRBJ2-2
D gene: TRBD1
clone size: once
CDR3 protein: CASSPLGTGETGELFF
CDR3 DNA: TGTGCCAGCTCACCACTGGGGACAGGGGAAACCGGGGAGCTGTTTTTT

V gene: TRBV2
J gene: TRBJ2-5
D gene: TRBD2
clone size: -
CDR3 protein: CASQEGLAEETQYF
CDR3 DNA: TGTGCCAGTCAAGAAGGACTAGCGGAAGAGACCCAGTACTTC

V gene: TRBV7-2
J gene: TRBJ2-7
D gene: TRBD1
clone size: -
CDR3 protein: CASSLNGQGPYEQYF
CDR3 DNA: TGTGCCAGCAGCTTAAATGGACAGGGGCCATACGAGCAGTACTTC

V gene: TRBV2
J gene: TRBJ2-1
D gene: TRBD2
clone size: once
CDR3 protein: CASSEAGRGGLDEQFF
CDR3 DNA: TGTGCCAGCAGTGAAGCCGGGCGGGGGGGTCTAGATGAGCAGTTCTTC

V gene: TRBV5-4
J gene: TRBJ1-2
D gene: TRBD1
clone size: -
CDR3 protein: CASSLDRGLPGYTF
CDR3 DNA: TGTGCCAGCAGCTTGGACAGGGGGCTTCCTGGCTACACCTTC